These 20 T cell receptor beta chains came from one sample sequenced in a study of T-cell memory formation after mild COVID-19. TCRdb re-analysed the 5' RACE reads in MiXCR, keeping a single row per CDR3 protein. The sample yields hundreds of thousands of distinct CDR3 sequences, less than 25% seen once. The specimen sequenced was PBMCs or a T cell subset sorted from them (not recorded which). These receptor sequences come from an adult woman who had mild COVID-19 (a few samples of this study predate the infection). Cell type and time point are not known.

The chain employs TRBV7-2 and TRBJ2-1; tentative D call: TRBD1 (5 bases). The CDR3 contains 15 residues. The germline gives CDR1 SGHTA, CDR2 FQGNSA. The V gene lost 4 bases and the J gene lost 9 bases, with 19 bases spanning the gap. CDR3 coding DNA: TGTGCCAGCAGCTCTACAGGTTGGAGTATGGGTGAGCAGTTCTTC. Amino acids: CASSSTGWSMGEQFF.

CDR3 in amino acids: CASSVGATETYNEQFF. CDR3 sequence (DNA): TGTGCCAGCAGCGTAGGAGCGACGGAAACCTACAATGAGCAGTTCTTC. The J gene is TRBJ2-1, the V gene TRBV9; D gene unclear. Trimming cost V 0 bases and J 2 bases, with 12 bases left between them. This CDR3 spans 16 amino acids. The germline CDR1 and CDR2 sequences are SGDLS and YYNGEE.

This clonotype was counted at least ten times. The chain combines TRBV12-3 or TRBV12-4 with TRBJ1-6, with unresolved D. CDR3 length equals 15 residues. V lost 5 bases to trimming and J lost 0 bases, with 8 bases between them. For the CDR3, the DNA is TGTGCCAGCAGTCGGACGGCCTCCTATAATTCACCCCTCCACTTT. Protein: CASSRTASYNSPLHF.

This clonotype was seen more than once but under ten times. The rearrangement uses TRBV5-5 and TRBJ1-2; D may be TRBD1 (5 bases). CDR1 is SGHKS and CDR2 is YYEKEE in the germline V gene (reference sequence). Trimming took 4 bases from V and 5 from J, leaving 12 bases between them. The CDR3 has 13 amino acids. The CDR3 nucleotides are TGTGCCAGCAGCCCCAGACAGCCTTATGGCTACACCTTC. This encodes CASSPRQPYGYTF.

The chain carries TRBV10-3 and TRBJ1-5; D gene unclear. The CDR3 loop spans 13 amino acids. Trimming took off 0 bases at V and 5 bases at J, with 5 bases between the two ends. Germline V lookup: CDR1 ENHRY, CDR2 SYGVKD. Written as DNA, the CDR3 is TGTGCCATCAGTGAGTCGACGTATCAGCCCCAGCATTTT. It encodes CAISESTYQPQHF.

This rearrangement joins TRBV24-1 to TRBJ2-1; TRBD2 is a possible D gene (6 bases). V dropped 0 bases and J dropped 9 bases, with 20 bases sitting between them. There are 17 residues in the CDR3. From germline, CDR1 is KGHDR and CDR2 SFDVKD. CDR3 residues: CATSDLPRGLLSGEQFF. Written as DNA, the CDR3 is TGTGCCACCAGTGATTTGCCTAGGGGACTTTTAAGTGGTGAGCAGTTCTTC.

The chain employs TRBV6-2 or TRBV6-3 and TRBJ2-7; TRBD2 is a possible D gene (5 bases). The germline V gene encodes CDR1 MNHEY and CDR2 SVGEGT. The CDR3 sequence is 13 residues long. Between the trimmed V and J ends, which lost 7 bases and 2 bases, there was a span of 12 bases. This CDR3 is CASKLAPTYEQYF. CDR3 coding DNA: TGTGCCAGCAAGCTAGCTCCTACCTACGAGCAGTACTTC.

This clonotype was counted only a few times. This rearrangement joins TRBV27 to TRBJ2-3; perhaps TRBD2 as D (5 bases). Germline V gene lookup returns CDR1 MNHEY and CDR2 SMNVEV (reference sequence). The V end lost 5 bases, the J end lost 4 bases, and 10 bases lay between the germline ends. This CDR3 comprises 13 residues. CDR3 loop: CASSQPEADTQYF. CDR3 DNA sequence: TGTGCCAGCAGTCAACCGGAGGCAGATACGCAGTATTTT.

This clonotype occurred once. The V gene is TRBV20-1, the J gene TRBJ1-6; perhaps TRBD1 as D (5 bases). This CDR3 contains 14 residues. Looked up from germline, CDR1 is DFQATT and CDR2 is SNEGSKA (reference sequence). With 1 base removed from V and 7 bases from J, the gap between germline ends came to 11 bases. The chain's CDR3 is CSARVGGENSPLHF. CDR3 DNA sequence: TGCAGTGCTAGAGTGGGGGGGGAAAATTCACCCCTCCACTTT.

This clonotype has only a few counts. The chain is built from TRBV7-9 and TRBJ2-2, with D possibly called TRBD1 or TRBD2 (5 bases each). V lost 6 bases to trimming and J lost 4 bases, with 15 bases between them. This CDR3 contains 15 residues. Germline CDR1 is SEHNR and CDR2 is FQNEAQ (reference sequence). The CDR3 is CASRPLGTATGELFF. In DNA form, the CDR3 reads TGTGCCAGCAGACCACTGGGGACGGCCACCGGGGAGCTGTTTTTT.

The chain joins TRBV5-1 to TRBJ2-5; a possible D gene is TRBD2 (5 bases). Trimming stripped 4 bases from V and 5 bases from J, with 15 bases between. Per germline, CDR1 SGHRS and CDR2 YFSETQ. CDR3 size: 14 residues. In nucleotides, the CDR3 is TGCGCCAGCAGCCGACTTCTGACGGGGGAGACCCAGTACTTC. It translates to CASSRLLTGETQYF. Drawing the rest from reference TRBV5-1 and TRBJ2-5, the complete variable domain is KAGVTQTPRYLIKTRGQQVTLSCSPISGHRSVSWYQQTPGQGLQFLFEYFSETQRNKGNFPGRFSGRQFSNSRSEMNVSTLELGDSALYLCASSRLLTGETQYFGPGTRLLVL.

In its sample, this clonotype was seen a few times. CDR3 in amino acids: CASRRLSGSNTGELFF. Here the CDR3 DNA reads TGTGCCAGCAGACGCCTCAGCGGGAGTAACACCGGGGAGCTGTTTTTT. This chain uses TRBV7-8 with TRBJ2-2; TRBD2 matches 8 bases. Germline values: CDR1 SGHVS, CDR2 FQNEAQ. This CDR3 spans 16 amino acids. V lost 6 bases to trimming and J lost 2 bases; unmatched junction nucleotides: 8.

The J gene is TRBJ2-1, the V gene TRBV6-2 or TRBV6-3, with TRBD2 identical over 11 bases. Losses at the gene ends were 5 bases for V and 6 bases for J; bases not matched to a gene: 12. Germline lookup yields CDR1 MNHEY and CDR2 SVGEGT. The CDR3 loop spans 17 amino acids. This chain's CDR3 is CASSLTSSGRSPNEQFF. CDR3 sequence (DNA): TGTGCCAGCAGTCTTACGTCTAGCGGGAGGTCCCCCAATGAGCAGTTCTTC.

In this sample, this clonotype turned up a few times. The chain has TRBV5-5 and TRBJ1-5; D is unclear. Germline V gene data show CDR1 as SGHKS and CDR2 as YYEKEE (reference sequence). The V and J ends lost 0 bases and 3 bases respectively, with 10 bases between them. CDR3 length equals 15 residues. The CDR3 DNA is TGTGCCAGCAGCTTGGAGGCAGTCAACAATCAGCCCCAGCATTTT. Translation gives CASSLEAVNNQPQHF.

V usage is TRBV29-1 and J usage is TRBJ2-1; the D is unclear. The CDR3 totals 11 residues. The germline V and J ends were trimmed by 6 bases and 5 bases, with 8 bases remaining between them. Germline CDR1 reads SQVTM; CDR2 reads ANQGSEA. The CDR3: CSVPQHNEQFF. CDR3 nucleotides: TGCAGCGTCCCGCAACACAATGAGCAGTTCTTC.

This clonotype came up many times. CDR3 protein: CASSVTGLAGVGARYNEQFF. CDR3 DNA sequence: TGTGCCAGCAGCGTAACGGGGCTAGCGGGAGTCGGAGCCAGGTACAATGAGCAGTTCTTC. The gene calls are TRBV9 and TRBJ2-1; the match to TRBD2 covers 10 bases. The CDR3 spans 20 residues. Trimming cost V 1 base and J 4 bases; bases outside gene matches: 17. Germline V gene lookup returns CDR1 SGDLS and CDR2 YYNGEE.

The genes are TRBV12-3 or TRBV12-4 and TRBJ1-1; 10 nucleotides line up with TRBD1. CDR3 size: 15 residues. The V gene end was trimmed by 5 bases and the J gene end by 2 bases; junction bases not matched to a gene: 5. The CDR3: CASSPRDRGNTEAFF. CDR3 bases: TGTGCCAGCAGTCCCCGGGACAGGGGCAACACTGAAGCTTTCTTT.

This clonotype came up a few times. The V call is TRBV29-1, the J call TRBJ2-1, with 13 bases identical to TRBD2. V gave up 6 bases and J gave up 7 bases; unmatched junction bases: 6. CDR3 size: 14 residues. The germline gives CDR1 SQVTM, CDR2 ANQGSEA. CDR3 in DNA: TGCAGCGTGGGACTAGCGGGGCCTTGGAATGAGCAGTTCTTC. This encodes CSVGLAGPWNEQFF.

This clonotype was observed a handful of times. V usage is TRBV7-9 and J usage is TRBJ2-7; TRBD2 might be the D (5 bases). The CDR3 length is 17 residues. CDR1 and CDR2 (germline): SEHNR, FQNEAQ (reference sequence). The germline V and J ends were trimmed by 1 base and 2 bases, with 18 bases remaining between them. The CDR3: CASSLGIAGLQAYEQYF. CDR3 nucleotide sequence: TGTGCCAGCAGCTTAGGCATCGCTGGACTTCAGGCCTACGAGCAGTACTTC. Supplemented by reference TRBV7-9 and TRBJ2-7, the full variable domain reads DTGVSQNPRHKITKRGQNVTFRCDPISEHNRLYWYRQTLGQGPEFLTYFQNEAQLEKSRLLSDRFSAERPKGSFSTLEIQRTEQGDSAMYLCASSLGIAGLQAYEQYFGPGTRLTVT.

V is TRBV4-1 and J is TRBJ1-2, with TRBD1 identical over 9 bases. The CDR3 covers 15 residues. CDR1 MGHRA and CDR2 YSYEKL come from the germline V gene. The V segment lost 3 bases and the J segment 8 bases; nucleotides outside the gene matches: 10. CDR3 DNA sequence: TGCGCCAGCAGCCAGCCAACAGGGGGCTTCGGCGGCTACACCTTC. This codes for CASSQPTGGFGGYTF.